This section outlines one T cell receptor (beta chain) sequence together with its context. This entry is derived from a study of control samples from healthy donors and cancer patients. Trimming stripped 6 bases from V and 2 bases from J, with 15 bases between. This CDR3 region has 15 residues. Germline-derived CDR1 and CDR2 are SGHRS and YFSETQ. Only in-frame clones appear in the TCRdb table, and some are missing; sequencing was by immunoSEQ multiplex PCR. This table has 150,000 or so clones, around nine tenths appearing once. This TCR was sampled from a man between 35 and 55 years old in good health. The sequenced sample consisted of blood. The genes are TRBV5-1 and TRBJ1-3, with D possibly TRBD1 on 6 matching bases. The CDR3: CASNPTGSTGNTIYF. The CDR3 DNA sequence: TGCGCCAGCAACCCGACAGGATCCACTGGAAACACCATATATTTT.